This T cell receptor (beta chain) was observed in a study of cytomegalovirus exposure and HLA in healthy donors (dated by TCRdb to 2017 to 2019). The study in broad terms: In an earlier analysis of 450 to 750 of the donors, approximately 260 Gb of sequence data and 117 million unique TCR beta sequences from about 179 million T cells were reported. Genome-wide SNP genotypes for about three fifths of the roughly 670 donors were used in a later genetic analysis, which treated that subset as a discovery cohort. The study was designed to test whether signatures of past pathogen exposure could be identified by cataloging public T cell receptors. Rather than using new phenotypic data, the later analysis identified candidate immune exposures from TCR beta sequences and from how often those sequences occurred across donors. The number of typed donors differed by locus: roughly 629-630 for A, B, C, DRB1 and DQB1; 500 to 550 for DQA1; fewer than 610 for DPA1; and roughly 450 for DPB1. On average, around 240,000 unique TCR beta nucleotide sequences were sequenced per donor among 398 genotyped donors of the cohort, with roughly a sixth of those sequences being non-productive. Four or five DR-DQ haplotypes were handled as single units for association and clustering because linkage in the cohort was strong. Besides the first cohort of roughly 640 subjects, a separate validation cohort made up of 120 different subjects was used. The study combined high-throughput TCR immunosequencing, statistical association of individual TCRs with disease status, and machine learning to predict cytomegalovirus infection status. Class I and class II HLA loci were covered by the typing at four-digit resolution. To decide whether each TCR beta V gene segment behaved as functional or pseudogenic, an earlier analysis of nearly 600 of the donors relied on high-throughput TCR beta sequencing. All discovery cohort repertoires had been generated using a single sequencing platform. Of the approximately 400 genotyped donors, 80% to 90% were placed in the genetic ancestry cluster associated with self-reported Caucasian donors. The T cell repertoires of 670 or so subjects were profiled by immunosequencing and related to cytomegalovirus serostatus. Donor age, sex, ethnicity and CMV serostatus were collected together with the repertoire data. About 310 gigabases of sequencing data and 70 million to 100 million unique TCR sequences were included in an early release covering roughly 700 HLA-typed donors. A later analysis re-examined previously published TCR beta repertoires from more than 550 donors and added high-resolution HLA genotyping to investigate patterns of TCR occurrence. Overall study outcomes, separate from this receptor: An earlier analysis of roughly 570 of the donors showed that most TCR beta V segments appeared in productive rearrangements either about 90% or about 30% of the time, which broadly matched IMGT annotations. Across donors, most TCR sequences were observed very rarely, whereas some public TCRs were present in many individuals. The cohort was sequenced for TCR beta chains only, and without alpha or paired-chain data the features that could be detected were limited. A later genetic analysis associated a missense DCLRE1C variant with V-gene and J-gene trimming of TCR beta chains, and an independent cohort replicated the association. A further reported finding was that TCR beta sequences accurately predicted the HLA-A and HLA-B alleles for most subjects in the first cohort. Presence/absence analyses assumed roughly uniform sequencing depth across donors, an assumption that may not hold. Cytomegalovirus status was reported to be diagnosed by the classifier with high specificity and sensitivity in both the original and validation cohorts. Compared with equally common non-associated chains, HLA-associated TCR beta chains in a later analysis were more clonally expanded and had lower generation probabilities. The earlier analysis of 587 of the donors excluded around 17 rarely observed V segments, including chromosome 9 orphons, because counts were too low. Some IMGT-functional V segments, including TRBV6-2 and TRBV6-3, could not be distinguished by the 87-base-pair reads and were therefore excluded. It was suggested by the authors that the approach could potentially be generalized to other disease states and immunological phenotypes. In vitro tests confirmed that three of the cytomegalovirus-associated TCR beta chains recognize cytomegalovirus antigens. Specific HLA alleles were associated with 15,000 to 20,000 TCR beta sequences at a false discovery rate of 0.05 in a later analysis. Most CMV-associated TCR beta chains appeared to be HLA-restricted in a later analysis, and the HLA associations seemed to be driven largely by CMV exposure. Because some donors lacked HLA typing at each locus, the association tests relied only on the typed subset. The only immune exposure information available for the cohort was CMV serostatus. In a later analysis, several top co-occurrence clusters were reported to appear linked to parvovirus B19, influenza, CMV and Epstein-Barr virus. Correlated functional status among segregating V segments might be attributable to linkage disequilibrium, but an unknown experimental factor could not be ruled out. When HLA alleles, especially DR and DQ, strongly co-occurred, TCR associations were difficult to assign to individual alleles. The study listed 150 to 200 TCR beta chains as associated with cytomegalovirus. In a later analysis, TCR association rates were found to vary across HLA loci, with the most associated TCRs seen for DRB1 alleles and the fewest for HLA-C alleles. In a later genetic analysis, fewer N-insertions in productive TCRs were reported among donors in an Asian-associated ancestry cluster than the roughly 710-donor mean. The sequencing pipeline was judged likely to have produced a cluster of highly shared sequence variants as a technical artifact.

For CDR1 and CDR2, the germline V gene lists SGDLS and YYNGEE. The trim is 0 bases for V and 7 bases for J, with a gap of 14 bases between the germline ends. The CDR3 starts with the cysteine, ends with the phenylalanine, and has 16 residues. Solely the CDR3 DNA is kept, with 48 bases framed from the first base. In total, around 600 healthy bone marrow donors made up the cohort. At the time of sampling, all cohort members were nominally healthy, though unrecorded immune exposures were likely present. The donor tested CMV seropositive and was one of the 289 seropositive cohort members. A peripheral blood sample was collected from each donor, and TCR beta sequencing was performed on peripheral blood mononuclear cells. The Qiagen DNeasy Blood Extraction Kit was used to extract genomic DNA from the blood cell samples. The library was built by means of the immunoSEQ multiplex PCR assay. For the multiplex PCR, a mixture combining 60 forward primers for TCR Vbeta segments and 13 reverse primers for TCR Jbeta segments was used. The CDR3 region of rearranged TCR beta genes was amplified from genomic DNA with a multiplex PCR assay. Amplified TCR beta libraries were sequenced as 87-base-pair reads on the Illumina HiSeq System. From the authors' description of their analysis: Across the roughly 600 repertoires, a later analysis counted 80 million or so unique TCR beta chains, approximately 12 million of which were shared by at least two donors. Raw reads were error-corrected and collapsed into unique sequences by a nearest-neighbor algorithm in which closely related sequences were merged to remove PCR and sequencing errors. V, D and J gene segments were assigned by aligning CDR3 sequences to IMGT reference sequences. Each retained sequence needed at least a six-nucleotide match to both a V gene segment and a J gene segment. Rearrangements were classified as productive when the CDR3 lacked stop codons and remained in frame with V and J, and all other rearrangements were classified as non-productive. Following IMGT convention, CDR3 was defined as the stretch from the second conserved V-encoded cysteine to the conserved J-encoded phenylalanine. Sequences without an unambiguous match to a single V gene segment were excluded from the earlier analysis of 587 of the donors. In an earlier analysis of approximately 550 of the donors, V segments were called functional above 56.7% productive rearrangements and were called segregating when the between-donor standard deviation exceeded 5%. To diagnose cytomegalovirus status from the catalog of TCR beta chain sequences, a statistical classification framework was built. In a later analysis, V and J genes were assigned by comparing TCR nucleotide sequences against IMGT/GENE-DB human TR gene sequences. A later analysis assigned CDR3 sequences and most-parsimonious VDJ recombination scenarios with the TCRdist pipeline. In a later analysis, each TCR beta chain was defined by its CDR3 amino acid sequence together with its V-gene family, and reads lacking a unique V-gene family were excluded. A later analysis removed 500 to 650 highly shared, low-generation-probability nucleotide sequences to deal with suspected cross-contamination and a sequencing artifact. For each public chain, a later analysis derived a clonal expansion index from normalized ranks of inferred template counts within each repertoire. Generation probabilities in a later analysis came from a VDJ recombination model fitted to out-of-frame rearrangements, and those results were checked against IGoR. A later analysis scored TCR-TCR, TCR-HLA and TCR-CMV co-occurrence with hypergeometric tests, applying a repertoire-size bias correction to TCR pairs. A later analysis estimated false discovery rates by permuting HLA or CMV assignments 20 times. In a later analysis, co-occurring TCRs were grouped using DBSCAN, and TCRdist sequence similarity was added for clustering within HLA-allele-positive subsets. Co-occurrence clustering excluded repertoires with fewer than 30,000 or more than 120,000 public chains, plus five with anomalous nucleotide sharing. This is the immuneACCESS table as TCRdb keeps it, with only in-frame sequences that have V and J called. A part of the clones is gone; compared with another copy, unresolved V genes explain less than half, and the rest is unexplained. V and J calls and clone size come straight from that table; D and trimming were deduced from the DNA. In all, the sample holds about 61,000 clones, and 80% to 90% of those were seen once. The top ten hold 1.5% of the sample.

Remarks on this clone: Its target antigen remains unknown. No quality values exist for individual bases; no much larger clone is one base distant.

The sequence is built from TRBV9 and TRBJ1-6, with no confidently assigned D gene. The TCR comes from a man aged 25-40 years in good health and CMV-seropositive. Material for sequencing was PBMCs. The CDR3 in this case is CASSVDAGFENSPLHF. The base sequence is TGTGCCAGCAGCGTAGACGCAGGTTTCGAGAATTCACCCCTCCACTTT.